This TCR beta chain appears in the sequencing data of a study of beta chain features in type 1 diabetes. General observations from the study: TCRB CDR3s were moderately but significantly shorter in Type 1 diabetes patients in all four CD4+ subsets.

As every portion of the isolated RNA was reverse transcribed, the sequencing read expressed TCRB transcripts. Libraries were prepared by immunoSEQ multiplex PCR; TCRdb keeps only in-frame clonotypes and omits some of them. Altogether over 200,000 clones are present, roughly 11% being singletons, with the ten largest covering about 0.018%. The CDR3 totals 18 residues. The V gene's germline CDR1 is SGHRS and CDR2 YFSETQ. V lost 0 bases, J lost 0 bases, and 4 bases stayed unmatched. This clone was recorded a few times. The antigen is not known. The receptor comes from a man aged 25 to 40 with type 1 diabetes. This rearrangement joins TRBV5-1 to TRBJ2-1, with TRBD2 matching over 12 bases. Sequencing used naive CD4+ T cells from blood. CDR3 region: CASSLVLAGGSSYNEQFF. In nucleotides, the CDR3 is TGCGCCAGCAGCTTGGTGCTAGCGGGGGGGAGCTCCTACAATGAGCAGTTCTTC.